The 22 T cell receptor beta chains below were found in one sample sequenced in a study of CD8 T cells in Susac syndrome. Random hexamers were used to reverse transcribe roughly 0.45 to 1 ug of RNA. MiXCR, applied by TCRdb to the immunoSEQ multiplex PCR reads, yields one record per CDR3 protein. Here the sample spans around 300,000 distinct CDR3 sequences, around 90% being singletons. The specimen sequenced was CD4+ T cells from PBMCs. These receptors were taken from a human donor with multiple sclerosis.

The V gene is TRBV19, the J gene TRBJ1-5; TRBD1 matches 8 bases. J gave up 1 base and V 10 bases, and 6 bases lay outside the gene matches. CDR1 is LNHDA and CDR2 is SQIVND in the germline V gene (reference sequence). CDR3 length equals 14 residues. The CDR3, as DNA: TGTGCCATCGCCCGGGACAGGAGCAATCAGCCCCAGCATTTT. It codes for CAIARDRSNQPQHF.

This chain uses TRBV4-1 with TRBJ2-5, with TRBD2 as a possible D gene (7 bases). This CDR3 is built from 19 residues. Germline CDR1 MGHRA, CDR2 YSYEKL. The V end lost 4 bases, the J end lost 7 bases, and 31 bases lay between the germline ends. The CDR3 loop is CASSRGKSGMVQGIGTQYF. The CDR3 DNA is TGCGCCAGCAGCCGCGGAAAGAGCGGGATGGTCCAGGGGATCGGGACCCAGTACTTC.

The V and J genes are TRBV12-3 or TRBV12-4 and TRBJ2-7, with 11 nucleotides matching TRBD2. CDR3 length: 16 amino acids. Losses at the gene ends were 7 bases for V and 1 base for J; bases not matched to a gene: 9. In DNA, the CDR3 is TGTGCCAGCACTCCTAGCGGGGGGCCCCGATCCTACGAGCAGTACTTC. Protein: CASTPSGGPRSYEQYF.

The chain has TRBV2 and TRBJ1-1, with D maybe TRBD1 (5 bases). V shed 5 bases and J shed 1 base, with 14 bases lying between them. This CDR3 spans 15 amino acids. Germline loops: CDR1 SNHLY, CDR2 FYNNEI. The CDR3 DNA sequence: TGTGCCAGCAGTCTCAGGACGGGGGGGAACACTGAAGCTTTCTTT. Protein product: CASSLRTGGNTEAFF.

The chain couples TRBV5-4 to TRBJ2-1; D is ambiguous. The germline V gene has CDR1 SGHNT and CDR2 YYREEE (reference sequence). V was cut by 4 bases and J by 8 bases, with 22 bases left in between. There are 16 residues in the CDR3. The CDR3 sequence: CASSRPTLSQSDEQFF. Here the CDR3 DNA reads TGTGCCAGCAGCCGTCCAACCTTGTCACAGAGCGATGAGCAGTTCTTC.

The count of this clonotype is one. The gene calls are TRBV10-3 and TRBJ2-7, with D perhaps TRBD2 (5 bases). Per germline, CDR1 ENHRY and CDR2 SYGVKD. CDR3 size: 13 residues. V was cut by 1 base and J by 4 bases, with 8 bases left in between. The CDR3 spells CAISEYRGYEQYF. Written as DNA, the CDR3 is TGTGCCATCAGTGAGTATAGAGGGTACGAGCAGTACTTC.

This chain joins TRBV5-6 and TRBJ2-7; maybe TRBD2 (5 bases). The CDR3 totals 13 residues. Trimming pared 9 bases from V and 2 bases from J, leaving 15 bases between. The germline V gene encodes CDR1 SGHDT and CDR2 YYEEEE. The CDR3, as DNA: TGTGCCACCGGGCTTCGGGGAACCTACGAGCAGTACTTC. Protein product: CATGLRGTYEQYF.

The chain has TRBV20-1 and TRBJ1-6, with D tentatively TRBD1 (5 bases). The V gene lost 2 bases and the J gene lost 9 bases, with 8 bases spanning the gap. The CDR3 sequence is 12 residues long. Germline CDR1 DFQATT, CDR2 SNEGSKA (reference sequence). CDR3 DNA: TGCAGTGCTAGACAGGGTGGTTCACCCCTCCACTTT. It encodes CSARQGGSPLHF.

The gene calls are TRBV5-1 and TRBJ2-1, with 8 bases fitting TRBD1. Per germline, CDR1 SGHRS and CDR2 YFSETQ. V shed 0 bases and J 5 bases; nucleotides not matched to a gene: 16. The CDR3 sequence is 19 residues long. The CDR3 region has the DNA TGCGCCAGCAGCTTGGCCTTATATTCACGGGACAGGTTCAACAATGAGCAGTTCTTC. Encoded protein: CASSLALYSRDRFNNEQFF.

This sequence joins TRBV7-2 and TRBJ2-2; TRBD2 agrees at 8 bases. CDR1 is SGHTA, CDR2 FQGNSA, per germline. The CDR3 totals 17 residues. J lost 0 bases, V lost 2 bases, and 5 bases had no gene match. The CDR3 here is CASSLYPGGPNTGELFF. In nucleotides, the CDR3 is TGTGCCAGCAGCTTATATCCGGGAGGGCCGAACACCGGGGAGCTGTTTTTT.

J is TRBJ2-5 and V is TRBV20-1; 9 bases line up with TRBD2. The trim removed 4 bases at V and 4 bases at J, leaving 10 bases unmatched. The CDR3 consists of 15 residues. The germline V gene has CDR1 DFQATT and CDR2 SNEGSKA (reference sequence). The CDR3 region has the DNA TGCAGTGCTACTAGCGGGGATGGTATAAGAGAGACCCAGTACTTC. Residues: CSATSGDGIRETQYF.

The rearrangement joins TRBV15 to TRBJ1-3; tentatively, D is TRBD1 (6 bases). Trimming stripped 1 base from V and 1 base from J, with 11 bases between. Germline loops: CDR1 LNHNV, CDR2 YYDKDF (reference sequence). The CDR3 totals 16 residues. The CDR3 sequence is CATSRGGGQSGNTIYF. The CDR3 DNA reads TGTGCCACCAGCAGAGGTGGGGGGCAGTCTGGAAACACCATATATTTT. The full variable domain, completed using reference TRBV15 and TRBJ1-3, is DAMVIQNPRYQVTQFGKPVTLSCSQTLNHNVMYWYQQKSSQAPKLLFHYYDKDFNNEADTPDNFQSRRPNTSFCFLDIRSPGLGDTAMYLCATSRGGGQSGNTIYFGEGSWLTVV.

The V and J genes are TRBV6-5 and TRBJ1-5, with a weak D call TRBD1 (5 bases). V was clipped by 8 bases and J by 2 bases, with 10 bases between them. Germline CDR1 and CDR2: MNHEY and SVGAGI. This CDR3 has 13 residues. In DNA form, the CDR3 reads TGTGCCAGCCAAGACAGCGGCAATCAGCCCCAGCATTTT. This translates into CASQDSGNQPQHF.

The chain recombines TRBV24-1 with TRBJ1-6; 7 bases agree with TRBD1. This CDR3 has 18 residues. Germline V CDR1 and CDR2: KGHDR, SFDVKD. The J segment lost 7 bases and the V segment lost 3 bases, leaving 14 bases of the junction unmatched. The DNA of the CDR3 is TGTGCCACCAGTGATCAAACCGTCGAACAGGGGCACAATTCACCCCTCCACTTT. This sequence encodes CATSDQTVEQGHNSPLHF.

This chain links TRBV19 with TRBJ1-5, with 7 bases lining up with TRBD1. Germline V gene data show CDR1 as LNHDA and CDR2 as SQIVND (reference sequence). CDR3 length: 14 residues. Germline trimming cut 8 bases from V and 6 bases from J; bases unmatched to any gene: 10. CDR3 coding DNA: TGTGCCAGTTCGTCCGACAGGGCGGGTCAGCCCCAGCATTTT. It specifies CASSSDRAGQPQHF.

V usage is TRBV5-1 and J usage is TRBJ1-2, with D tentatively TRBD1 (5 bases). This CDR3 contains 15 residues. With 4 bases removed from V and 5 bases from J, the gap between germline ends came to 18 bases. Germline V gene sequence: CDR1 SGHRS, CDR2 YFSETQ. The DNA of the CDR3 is TGCGCCAGCAGCCAGAGCGCTGGACAACGATATGGCTACACCTTC. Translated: CASSQSAGQRYGYTF.

CDR3 protein: CSVDRAQETQYF. The CDR3 DNA sequence: TGCAGTGTGGACAGGGCCCAAGAGACCCAGTACTTC. The rearrangement links TRBV29-1 to TRBJ2-5; TRBD1 agrees at 8 bases. In germline, CDR1 is SQVTM, CDR2 ANQGSEA. This CDR3 contains 12 residues.

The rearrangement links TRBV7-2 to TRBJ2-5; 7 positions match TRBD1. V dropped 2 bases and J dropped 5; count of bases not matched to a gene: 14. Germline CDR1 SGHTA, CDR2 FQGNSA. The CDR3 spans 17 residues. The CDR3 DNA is TGTGCCAGCAGCTTACCGCCGACAGGGCCCCTGGGTGAGACCCAGTACTTC. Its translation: CASSLPPTGPLGETQYF.

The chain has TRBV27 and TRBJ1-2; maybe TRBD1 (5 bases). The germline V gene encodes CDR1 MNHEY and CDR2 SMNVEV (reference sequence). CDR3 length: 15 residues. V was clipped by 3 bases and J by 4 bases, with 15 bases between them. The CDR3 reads CASSFAGSRGYGYTF. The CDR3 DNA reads TGTGCCAGCAGTTTCGCAGGGAGCCGGGGCTATGGCTACACCTTC.

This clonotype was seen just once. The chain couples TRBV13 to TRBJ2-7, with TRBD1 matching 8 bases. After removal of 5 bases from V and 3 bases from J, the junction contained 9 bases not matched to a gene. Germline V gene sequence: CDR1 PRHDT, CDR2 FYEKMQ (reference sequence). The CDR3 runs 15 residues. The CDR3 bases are TGTGCCAGCAGCCGCCACACAGGGGGAGGCTACGAGCAGTACTTC. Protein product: CASSRHTGGGYEQYF.

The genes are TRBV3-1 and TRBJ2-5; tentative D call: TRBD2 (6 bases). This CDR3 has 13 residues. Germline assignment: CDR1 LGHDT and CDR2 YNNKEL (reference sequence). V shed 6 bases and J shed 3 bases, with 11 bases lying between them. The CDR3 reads CASRDYGKETQYF. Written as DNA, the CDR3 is TGTGCCAGCAGGGACTATGGAAAAGAGACCCAGTACTTC.

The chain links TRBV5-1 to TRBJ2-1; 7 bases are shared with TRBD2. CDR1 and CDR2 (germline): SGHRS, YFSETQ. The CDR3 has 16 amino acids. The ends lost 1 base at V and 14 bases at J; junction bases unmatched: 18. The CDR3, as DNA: TGCGCCAGCAGCTTGTCCCACGGCGGGGGAACGTCCCCAAAGTTCTTC. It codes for CASSLSHGGGTSPKFF.